This is a list of T cell receptor beta chains from one sample in a study of cytomegalovirus exposure and HLA in healthy donors. TCRdb's copy holds only in-frame clones and misses some; the assay was immunoSEQ multiplex PCR. The data show more than 100,000 clones, approximately 8.9% seen once. Sequencing was done on a sample of PBMCs. These receptors were collected from a woman in her forties in good health and CMV-seropositive. CDR3s include the opening cysteine and the closing phenylalanine or tryptophan. The D gene is left open where the match is weak. Clone size is given for some rows only: seen once, a few or many times, or a class if the clone is expanded.

d_call: TRBD1
v_call: TRBV29-1
clone_size: -
j_call: TRBJ2-7
cdr3_aa: CSVGRTGWGEKYF
cdr3_nt: TGCAGCGTCGGCCGGACAGGGTGGGGCGAGAAGTACTTC

d_call: TRBD1
v_call: TRBV4-3
clone_size: many
j_call: TRBJ2-3
cdr3_aa: CASSQDSRDRGDTQYF
cdr3_nt: TGCGCCAGCAGCCAAGATAGTCGGGACAGGGGTGATACGCAGTATTTT

d_call: TRBD2
v_call: TRBV4-1
clone_size: few
j_call: TRBJ2-3
cdr3_aa: CASSPRSSGAEDTQYF
cdr3_nt: TGCGCCAGCAGCCCTCGCTCTAGCGGGGCCGAAGATACGCAGTATTTT

d_call: TRBD2
v_call: TRBV4-1
clone_size: few
j_call: TRBJ2-1
cdr3_aa: CASSPSGGAYNEQFF
cdr3_nt: TGCGCCAGCAGCCCCAGCGGGGGGGCCTACAATGAGCAGTTCTTC

d_call: TRBD1
v_call: TRBV19
clone_size: -
j_call: TRBJ1-1
cdr3_aa: CASSIDPGQYYTEAFF
cdr3_nt: TGTGCCAGTAGTATAGATCCGGGACAGTACTACACTGAAGCTTTCTTT

d_call: -
v_call: TRBV27
clone_size: few
j_call: TRBJ1-5
cdr3_aa: CASSLLGTNQPQHF
cdr3_nt: TGTGCCAGCAGTTTACTAGGGACAAATCAGCCCCAGCATTTT

d_call: -
v_call: TRBV19
clone_size: -
j_call: TRBJ1-2
cdr3_aa: CASSPGVYGYTF
cdr3_nt: TGTGCCAGTAGCCCAGGGGTCTATGGCTACACCTTC

d_call: -
v_call: TRBV9
clone_size: -
j_call: TRBJ2-7
cdr3_aa: CASSGHTDSYEQYF
cdr3_nt: TGTGCCAGCAGCGGGCATACGGACTCCTACGAGCAGTACTTC

d_call: -
v_call: TRBV2
clone_size: few
j_call: TRBJ2-2
cdr3_aa: CASSDTGFTGELFF
cdr3_nt: TGTGCCAGCAGTGACACAGGGTTCACCGGGGAGCTGTTTTTT

d_call: TRBD2
v_call: TRBV19
clone_size: -
j_call: TRBJ2-3
cdr3_aa: CASSLRLAGGDTQYF
cdr3_nt: TGTGCCAGTAGTCTACGACTAGCGGGGGGAGATACGCAGTATTTT